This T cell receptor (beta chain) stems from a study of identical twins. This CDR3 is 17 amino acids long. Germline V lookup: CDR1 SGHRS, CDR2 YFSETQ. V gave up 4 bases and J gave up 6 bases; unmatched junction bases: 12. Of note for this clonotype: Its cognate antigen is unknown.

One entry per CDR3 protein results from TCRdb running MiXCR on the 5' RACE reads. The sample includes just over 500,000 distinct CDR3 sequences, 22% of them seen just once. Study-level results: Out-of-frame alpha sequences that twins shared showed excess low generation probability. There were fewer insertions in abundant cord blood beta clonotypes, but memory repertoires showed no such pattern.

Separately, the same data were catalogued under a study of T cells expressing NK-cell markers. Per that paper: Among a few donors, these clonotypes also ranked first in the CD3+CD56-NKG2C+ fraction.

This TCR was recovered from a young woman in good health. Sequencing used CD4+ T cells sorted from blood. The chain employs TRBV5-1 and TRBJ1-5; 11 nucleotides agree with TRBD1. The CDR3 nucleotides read TGCGCCAGCAGCCTAACCCCCGGGACAGGGGGTAGTCAGCCCCAGCATTTT. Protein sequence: CASSLTPGTGGSQPQHF.